This T cell receptor (beta chain) was observed in a study of blood T cell repertoires in COVID-19. Study details: COVID-19 samples, acute and convalescent, were from the United States, Italy and Spain. T cells, B-cell-depleted T cells, or PBMCs supplied cDNA or gDNA.

Seattle cases were enrolled at active infection and followed longitudinally. Original processing methods: How many nucleated cells were present was estimated from reference gene primer amplification. Repertoires were generated with immunoSEQ multiplex PCR, while TCRdb's copy carries only in-frame clones and drops some. V and J calls and clone size follow that table, whereas D and trimming were derived from the DNA. Counted here are under 550,000 clones, around nine tenths occurring once; the ten biggest clones make up 0.8% to 1%. The V and J ends lost 4 bases and 11 bases respectively, with 15 bases between them. In germline, CDR1 is LGHDT, CDR2 YNNKEL (reference sequence). This CDR3 spans 13 amino acids.

Sequenced material: peripheral blood. The V gene is TRBV3-1 (or the pseudogene TRBV3-2), the J gene TRBJ2-1, with a possible D match to TRBD2 (5 bases). The TCR originated in a man aged 18 to 30 with COVID-19, enrolled during active disease. The CDR3: CASSRSRTVKQFF. The CDR3 DNA reads TGTGCCAGCAGCCGGTCCCGGACTGTCAAGCAGTTCTTC.